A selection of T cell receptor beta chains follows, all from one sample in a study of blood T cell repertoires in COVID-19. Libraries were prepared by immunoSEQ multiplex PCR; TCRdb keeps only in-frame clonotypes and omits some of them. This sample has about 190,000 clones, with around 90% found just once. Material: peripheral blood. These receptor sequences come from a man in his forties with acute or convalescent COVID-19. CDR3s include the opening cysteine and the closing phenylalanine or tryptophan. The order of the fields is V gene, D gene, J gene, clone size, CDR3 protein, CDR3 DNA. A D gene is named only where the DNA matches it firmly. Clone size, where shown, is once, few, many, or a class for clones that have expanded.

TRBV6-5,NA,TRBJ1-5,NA,CASGRTPSGQPQHF,TGTGCCAGCGGAAGGACTCCAAGTGGTCAGCCCCAGCATTTT
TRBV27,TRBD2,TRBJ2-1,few,CASRPRGYSYNEQFF,TGTGCCAGCAGACCGCGGGGGTACTCCTACAATGAGCAGTTCTTC
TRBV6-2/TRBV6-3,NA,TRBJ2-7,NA,CASSSRTGSIYEQYF,TGTGCCAGCAGTTCCCGTACAGGGTCTATCTACGAGCAGTACTTC
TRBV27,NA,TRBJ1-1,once,CASSLGRGAEAFF,TGTGCCAGCAGTTTAGGGCGGGGGGCTGAAGCTTTCTTT
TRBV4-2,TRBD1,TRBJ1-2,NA,CASSLRSGQGSFNYGYTF,TGTGCCAGCAGCCTTAGGTCGGGACAGGGGAGTTTTAACTATGGCTACACCTTC
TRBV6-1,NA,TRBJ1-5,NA,CASSEDTTGSANQPQHF,TGTGCCAGCAGTGAAGATACTACAGGGTCTGCGAATCAGCCCCAGCATTTT
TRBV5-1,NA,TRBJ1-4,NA,CASSFYGGNEKLFF,TGCGCCAGCAGCTTCTATGGGGGGAATGAAAAACTGTTTTTT
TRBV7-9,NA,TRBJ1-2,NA,CASSLLTVYGYTF,TGTGCCAGCAGCTTGCTAACAGTCTATGGCTACACCTTC
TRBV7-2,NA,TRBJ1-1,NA,CASSSNTVTEAFF,TGTGCCAGCAGCTCGAATACTGTCACTGAAGCTTTCTTT
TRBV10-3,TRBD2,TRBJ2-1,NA,CAISEPWGLAVNEQFF,TGTGCCATCAGTGAGCCATGGGGACTAGCGGTCAATGAGCAGTTCTTC
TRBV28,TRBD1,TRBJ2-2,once,CASRGPGGVLFF,TGTGCCAGCAGAGGACCAGGGGGTGTGCTGTTTTTT
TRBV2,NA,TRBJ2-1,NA,CASRGAGEGSYNEQFF,TGTGCCAGCAGGGGGGCGGGGGAGGGTTCCTACAATGAGCAGTTCTTC
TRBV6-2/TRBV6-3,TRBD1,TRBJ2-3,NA,CASSLGQFTDTQYF,TGTGCCAGCAGCCTGGGACAGTTCACAGATACGCAGTATTTT
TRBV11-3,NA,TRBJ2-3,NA,CASSSHSYTDTQYF,TGTGCCAGCAGCTCCCATAGTTACACAGATACGCAGTATTTT
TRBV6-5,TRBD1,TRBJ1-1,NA,CASSPQGNLGTEAFF,TGTGCCAGCAGCCCACAGGGGAACCTGGGAACTGAAGCTTTCTTT
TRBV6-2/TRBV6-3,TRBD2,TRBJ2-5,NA,CASSPAGARNPETQYF,TGTGCCAGCAGTCCAGCGGGGGCCCGTAATCCAGAGACCCAGTACTTC
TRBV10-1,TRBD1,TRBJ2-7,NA,CASRDRDIVHEQYF,TGCGCCTCCCGGGACAGGGATATCGTCCACGAGCAGTACTTC
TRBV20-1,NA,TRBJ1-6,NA,CSASRPGGVNSPLHF,TGCAGTGCTAGTAGGCCGGGGGGCGTTAATTCACCCCTCCACTTT
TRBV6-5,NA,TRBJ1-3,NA,CASSQGMAGNTIYF,TGTGCCAGCAGTCAGGGCATGGCCGGAAACACCATATATTTT
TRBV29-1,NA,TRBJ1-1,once,CSVGHRGDGGGAFF,TGCAGCGTGGGTCATAGGGGCGACGGCGGGGGAGCTTTCTTT
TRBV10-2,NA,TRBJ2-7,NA,CASSEATYEQYF,TGCGCCAGCAGCGAGGCGACCTACGAGCAGTACTTC
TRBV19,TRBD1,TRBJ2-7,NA,CASSIGQGSYEQYF,TGTGCCAGTAGTATAGGACAGGGCTCCTACGAGCAGTACTTC
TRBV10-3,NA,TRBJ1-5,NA,CATSSSNQPQHF,TGTGCCACCAGCTCTAGCAATCAGCCCCAGCATTTT
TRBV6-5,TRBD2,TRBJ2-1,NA,CASSPTSGVYNEQFF,TGTGCCAGCAGCCCAACTAGCGGGGTCTACAATGAGCAGTTCTTC
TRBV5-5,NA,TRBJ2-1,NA,CASSLSLSSYNEQFF,TGTGCCAGCAGCTTGAGTTTGAGCTCCTACAATGAGCAGTTCTTC
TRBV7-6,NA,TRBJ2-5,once,CASSSRGPGTQYF,TGTGCCAGCAGCTCCCGAGGGCCTGGGACCCAGTACTTC
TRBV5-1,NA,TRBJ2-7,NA,CASSHGQSYEQYF,TGCGCCAGCAGCCACGGACAGTCCTACGAGCAGTACTTC
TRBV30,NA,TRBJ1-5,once,CAWSVLGGDQPQHF,TGTGCCTGGAGTGTACTGGGGGGAGATCAGCCCCAGCATTTT
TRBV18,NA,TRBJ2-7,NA,CASSPDGAYEQYF,TGTGCCAGCTCACCAGACGGAGCCTACGAGCAGTACTTC
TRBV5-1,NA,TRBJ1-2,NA,CASSFNRQGSYGYTF,TGCGCCAGCAGCTTCAATAGGCAGGGGTCCTATGGCTACACCTTC
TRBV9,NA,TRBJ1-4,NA,CASSPMGGDNDREKLFF,TGTGCCAGCAGCCCAATGGGGGGGGATAACGACCGCGAAAAACTGTTTTTT
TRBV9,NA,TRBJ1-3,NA,CASSVGLRGEDTIYF,TGTGCCAGCAGCGTAGGACTTCGTGGGGAGGACACCATATATTTT